A selection of T cell receptor beta chains follows, all from one sample in a study of T cell responses to AZD1222 COVID-19 vaccine. Assay: immunoSEQ multiplex PCR; the TCRdb copy retains only in-frame clones and omits some. The sample carries 80,000 to 100,000 clones, more than 80% recorded once. The sequencing used peripheral blood, collected 28 days after the second AZD1222 dose. The receptors stem from an adult who received the AZD1222 COVID-19 vaccine. The CDR3 runs from the conserved cysteine through the conserved F or W. Fields, in order: clone size, J gene, D gene, V gene, CDR3 DNA, CDR3 protein. D genes are given only for firm matches. Some rows mark clone size as missing; the rest say once, few, many or name a class of expanded clone.

- TRBJ2-1 - TRBV19 TGTGCCACAAGTCTCGGTCCGTACAATGAGCAGTTCTTC CATSLGPYNEQFF
- TRBJ2-6 - TRBV5-1 TGCGCCAGCAGCTTGAATTCCGGAGGTGGGGCCAACGTCCTGACTTTC CASSLNSGGGANVLTF
- TRBJ1-4 TRBD1 TRBV5-6 TGTGCCAGCAGCACCGGACAGGGCCGTTCTGAAAAACTGTTTTTT CASSTGQGRSEKLFF
- TRBJ1-1 - TRBV5-1 TGCGCCAGCAGCTTGGTCACCAGCTTGAACACTGAAGCTTTCTTT CASSLVTSLNTEAFF
- TRBJ1-5 - TRBV7-2 TGTGCCAGCAGCTTAAGAGACACGGGTCAGCCCCAGCATTTT CASSLRDTGQPQHF
- TRBJ1-1 TRBD1 TRBV3-1/TRBV3-2 TGTGCCAGCAGCTTTGACAGGGGCACTGAAGCTTTCTTT CASSFDRGTEAFF
- TRBJ2-7 TRBD2 TRBV2 TGTGCCACCCAGGGACTAGCGGGAGGATTCGAGCAGTACTTC CATQGLAGGFEQYF
- TRBJ2-2 - TRBV11-1 TGTGCCAGCAGCTTAGGACAGCGAGGCACCGGGGAGCTGTTTTTT CASSLGQRGTGELFF
- TRBJ1-6 - TRBV14 TGTGCCAGCAGCCAAATGAGTCGCCGGTTTAATTCACCCCTCCACTTT CASSQMSRRFNSPLHF
once TRBJ2-7 - TRBV6-6 TGTGCCAGCAGTGAGAGGGCTTTCGGGCCCTACGAGCAGTACTTC CASSERAFGPYEQYF
once TRBJ1-1 - TRBV10-2 TGCGCCAGCAGCCTCGACTGGGGGACTGAAGCTTTCTTT CASSLDWGTEAFF
- TRBJ2-1 TRBD2 TRBV3-1/TRBV3-2 TGTGCCAGCAGCCAAGGGCCGGGACTAAGTGAGCAGTTCTTC CASSQGPGLSEQFF
- TRBJ1-5 TRBD1 TRBV18 TGTGCCAGCTCACTGCCTGTGACAGGGAACAATCAGCCCCAGCATTTT CASSLPVTGNNQPQHF
- TRBJ2-1 TRBD2 TRBV30 TGTGCTCTAGCCGGACTAGGGAACAATGAGCAGTTCTTC CALAGLGNNEQFF
once TRBJ1-2 - TRBV13 TGTGCCAGCAGAGAGACTCGGGGGGTTTGCACCTTC CASRETRGVCTF
once TRBJ1-2 TRBD1 TRBV9 TGTGCCAGCAGCGCCGGACAGGGGGCGCTTCATGGCTACACCTTC CASSAGQGALHGYTF
- TRBJ1-2 - TRBV5-5 TGTGCCAGCAGCTTGTTTGGTGGCTACACCTTC CASSLFGGYTF
- TRBJ2-3 TRBD1 TRBV6-4 TGTGCCAGCAGTGACTCGACAGGGGCCACAGATACGCAGTATTTT CASSDSTGATDTQYF
- TRBJ2-1 - TRBV14 TGTGCCAGCAGCCAATGGCTCGGGAAGAGTAATGAGCAGTTCTTC CASSQWLGKSNEQFF
- TRBJ1-1 - TRBV9 TGTGCCAGCAGCGTAGTTGGTGGGGACACTGAAGCTTTCTTT CASSVVGGDTEAFF
- TRBJ1-4 - TRBV9 TGTGCCAGCAGCGCCAGCCTAGCAGGGGCGAATGAAAAACTGTTTTTT CASSASLAGANEKLFF
- TRBJ2-1 - TRBV3-1/TRBV3-2 TGTGCCAGCAGCTTAGGGGCGTCCGTCTACAATGAGCAGTTCTTC CASSLGASVYNEQFF
- TRBJ1-6 - TRBV25-1 TGTGCCAGCATCCCCAGTGGGAGTTATAATTCACCCCTCCACTTT CASIPSGSYNSPLHF
once TRBJ2-1 - TRBV20-1 TGCAGTGCTAGAGATAGGGCAGGGCAGTTCTTC CSARDRAGQFF
- TRBJ1-5 - TRBV19 TGTGCCAGTAGTATCGCGGACAGTGGGGATAGCAATCAGCCCCAGCATTTT CASSIADSGDSNQPQHF
- TRBJ2-1 - TRBV7-3 TGTGCCAGCAGCTTATCGGAAAGCTCCTACAATGAGCAGTTCTTC CASSLSESSYNEQFF
- TRBJ2-6 - TRBV11-2 TGTGCCAGCAGCCGAAACGCTGGGGCCAACGTCCTGACTTTC CASSRNAGANVLTF
- TRBJ1-1 - TRBV30 TGTGCCTGGAGCCCCGGACGGCTTAACACTGAAGCTTTCTTT CAWSPGRLNTEAFF
- TRBJ2-1 - TRBV7-3 TGTGCCAGCAGCTTAATGGGAGACAATGAGCAGTTCTTC CASSLMGDNEQFF
few TRBJ2-1 - TRBV27 TGTGCCAGCAGTTTAGGGACCTACAATGAGCAGTTCTTC CASSLGTYNEQFF
- TRBJ2-2 - TRBV19 TGTGCCAGTAGTATAGATCTTGCGGGATTGAGGACGGGCACCGGGGAGCTGTTTTTT CASSIDLAGLRTGTGELFF
- TRBJ2-5 TRBD2 TRBV5-1 TGCGCCAGCAGCACCGGACTAGCGGGGGGGCCGTGGCAAGAGACCCAGTACTTC CASSTGLAGGPWQETQYF